The clone carrying this T cell receptor (beta chain) was observed a single time. There are 14 residues in the CDR3. Germline CDR1 MDHEN, CDR2 SYDVKM. Losses at the gene ends were 3 bases for V and 6 bases for J; bases not matched to a gene: 7. The sample originates from a study of blood T cell repertoires in COVID-19. Across the study: PBMCs, B-cell-depleted T cells, or T cells provided the cDNA or gDNA that made up the material.

Per the study methods: Estimation of nucleated cell counts was performed using reference gene primer amplification. Sequencing was performed with immunoSEQ multiplex PCR; in TCRdb, only in-frame clones are kept and a portion is missing. The DNA was the basis for D and trimming; V, J and clone size are from that table. There are about 220,000 clones in the sample; 80% to 90% occur only once, and 15% to 20% lies in the top ten. The chain has TRBV28 and TRBJ2-5; 7 bases agree with TRBD2. Sequencing was done on a sample of peripheral blood. This TCR was sampled from a man younger than 40 with active or convalescent COVID-19. The CDR3 sequence is CASSLTGGGQTQYF. In nucleotides, the CDR3 is TGTGCCAGCAGTTTGACGGGAGGTGGCCAGACCCAGTACTTC.